A selection of T cell receptor beta chains follows, all from one sample in a study of cytomegalovirus exposure and HLA in healthy donors. TCRdb keeps only in-frame clones here, not all; method: immunoSEQ multiplex PCR. The sample includes about 300,000 clones, approximately 90% of them seen just once. The sample taken for sequencing was PBMCs. The receptors originated from a man aged 35-49 years in good health and CMV-seropositive. Both conserved end residues are part of each CDR3. Each record gives: D gene, J gene, CDR3 length, V gene, clone size, CDR3 protein, CDR3 DNA. The D gene is left open where the match is weak. Size tells how often a clone was seen (once, few, many) or the class of an expanded clone, and some rows leave it out.

TRBD2	TRBJ2-1	14	TRBV5-6	.	CASRTSGVLHEQFF	TGTGCCAGCAGGACTAGCGGGGTACTTCATGAGCAGTTCTTC
.	TRBJ1-4	16	TRBV28	once	CASSRGTHATNEKLFF	TGTGCCAGCAGTAGGGGGACACACGCAACTAATGAAAAACTGTTTTTT
TRBD2	TRBJ2-2	15	TRBV2	.	CASSVPSGNTGELFF	TGTGCCAGCAGTGTTCCTAGCGGGAACACCGGGGAGCTGTTTTTT
TRBD1	TRBJ1-1	15	TRBV5-1	.	CASSPGQGASTEAFF	TGCGCCAGCAGCCCGGGACAGGGGGCTAGCACTGAAGCTTTCTTT
.	TRBJ2-7	14	TRBV6-1	.	CASSRDSRGYEQYF	TGTGCCAGCAGCCGGGACTCCCGAGGGTACGAGCAGTACTTC
TRBD2	TRBJ2-7	16	TRBV18	.	CASSPPSSGGAYEQYF	TGTGCCAGCTCACCACCGTCATCGGGAGGAGCCTACGAGCAGTACTTC
.	TRBJ2-3	14	TRBV10-2	.	CASSEAVRWDTQYF	TGCGCCAGCAGTGAGGCGGTGAGGTGGGATACGCAGTATTTT
TRBD2	TRBJ2-3	19	TRBV5-1	once	CASSTSGTSGRTSTDTQYF	TGCGCCAGCAGCACCTCCGGGACTAGCGGGAGGACCAGCACAGATACGCAGTATTTT
.	TRBJ1-2	14	TRBV19	.	CASSMVPQYYGYTF	TGTGCCAGTAGTATGGTCCCGCAGTACTATGGCTACACCTTC
TRBD2	TRBJ2-1	16	TRBV14	.	CASSHPGLAGYNEQFF	TGTGCCAGCAGCCACCCCGGACTAGCGGGATACAATGAGCAGTTCTTC
TRBD2	TRBJ2-7	12	TRBV4-2	.	CASSPGGSEQYF	TGTGCCAGCAGCCCGGGGGGGTCCGAGCAGTACTTC
TRBD1	TRBJ2-1	17	TRBV19	.	CASSIPGQDRSYNEQFF	TGTGCCAGTAGTATCCCGGGACAGGATCGGAGCTACAATGAGCAGTTCTTC
.	TRBJ2-7	13	TRBV27	.	CASSLSRLHEQYF	TGTGCCAGCAGTTTATCGAGACTACACGAGCAGTACTTC
TRBD2	TRBJ2-1	15	TRBV9	.	CASSAGTSGSNEQFF	TGTGCCAGCAGCGCCGGGACTAGCGGGAGCAATGAGCAGTTCTTC
TRBD1	TRBJ2-5	15	TRBV7-2	.	CASSSGTGRKETQYF	TGTGCCAGCAGCTCGGGGACAGGGCGCAAAGAGACCCAGTACTTC
.	TRBJ1-4	14	TRBV28	.	CASSWGPANEKLFF	TGTGCCAGCAGTTGGGGCCCCGCCAATGAAAAACTGTTTTTT
TRBD2	TRBJ2-3	14	TRBV7-2	.	CASSLGYGRDTQYF	TGTGCCAGCAGCTTAGGGTACGGGAGGGATACGCAGTATTTT
.	TRBJ2-2	13	TRBV28	.	CASIQGSTGELFF	TGTGCCAGCATTCAAGGGAGCACCGGGGAGCTGTTTTTT
TRBD1	TRBJ2-7	16	TRBV9	.	CASSVAGGGTGESQYF	TGTGCCAGCAGCGTCGCCGGAGGAGGGACAGGAGAATCGCAGTACTTC
.	TRBJ2-7	14	TRBV4-1	.	CASSQVGGVYEQYF	TGCGCCAGCAGCCAAGTTGGAGGAGTCTACGAGCAGTACTTC
TRBD2	TRBJ2-1	17	TRBV5-6	.	CASSWGMAGGINNEQFF	TGTGCCAGCAGCTGGGGGATGGCGGGAGGGATTAACAATGAGCAGTTCTTC
TRBD1	TRBJ1-1	15	TRBV30	once	CAWSPGTGGRTEAFF	TGTGCCTGGAGTCCCGGGACAGGGGGGAGAACTGAAGCTTTCTTT
.	TRBJ2-7	15	TRBV6-1	once	CASSGTARTPYEQYF	TGTGCCAGCAGTGGGACAGCAAGAACCCCCTACGAGCAGTACTTC
TRBD1	TRBJ1-5	15	TRBV6-1	.	CASRGSRGGNQPQHF	TGTGCCAGCAGGGGCTCCAGGGGGGGCAATCAGCCCCAGCATTTT
.	TRBJ1-1	13	TRBV7-3	.	CASSLTPGAEAFF	TGTGCCAGCAGCTTAACACCGGGTGCTGAAGCTTTCTTT
TRBD1	TRBJ1-1	15	TRBV29-1	.	CSVGVGGALSTEAFF	TGCAGCGTTGGTGTAGGGGGCGCTCTTAGCACTGAAGCTTTCTTT
.	TRBJ1-4	20	TRBV18	.	CASSPGLGRQAASTNEKLFF	TGTGCCAGCTCACCAGGTTTAGGCAGACAAGCCGCCTCAACTAATGAAAAACTGTTTTTT
TRBD1	TRBJ2-7	14	TRBV19	.	CASGRQGGLYEQYF	TGTGCCAGTGGTAGACAGGGGGGCCTCTACGAGCAGTACTTC
.	TRBJ2-3	13	TRBV29-1	.	CSARVDSRDTQYF	TGCAGCGCCCGCGTCGACAGCCGGGATACGCAGTATTTT
.	TRBJ2-1	16	TRBV7-8	.	CASSMGVTLVGGEQFF	TGTGCCAGCTCGATGGGAGTGACCCTGGTGGGCGGTGAGCAGTTCTTC
.	TRBJ1-4	15	TRBV19	.	CASSTGQTSNEKLFF	TGTGCCAGTAGTACCGGACAGACATCTAATGAAAAACTGTTTTTT
TRBD1	TRBJ1-5	14	TRBV19	.	CASSSTGGYQPQHF	TGTGCCAGTAGTTCCACAGGGGGCTATCAGCCCCAGCATTTT
.	TRBJ2-3	16	TRBV28	.	CASSPPGELDTDTQYF	TGTGCCAGCAGTCCGCCGGGGGAGTTGGACACAGATACGCAGTATTTT
.	TRBJ2-2	14	TRBV5-4	.	CASTKPRGTGELFF	TGTGCCAGCACCAAACCAAGGGGCACCGGGGAGCTGTTTTTT
TRBD2	TRBJ2-1	15	TRBV5-1	once	CASSLGLAAYNEQFF	TGCGCCAGCAGCTTAGGACTAGCGGCCTACAATGAGCAGTTCTTC
.	TRBJ1-1	15	TRBV7-2	.	CASSLAGGLNTEAFF	TGTGCCAGCAGCTTAGCCGGGGGATTGAACACTGAAGCTTTCTTT
.	TRBJ2-7	13	TRBV5-6	.	CASSLDRRYEQYF	TGTGCCAGCAGCTTGGACAGGCGCTACGAGCAGTACTTC
.	TRBJ2-7	16	TRBV7-8	.	CASSLGPDRATYEQYF	TGTGCCAGCAGCCTAGGGCCGGACAGAGCCACCTACGAGCAGTACTTC
TRBD1	TRBJ1-5	15	TRBV6-5	.	CASGNRGYSNQPQHF	TGTGCCAGCGGAAACAGGGGTTATAGCAATCAGCCCCAGCATTTT
TRBD2	TRBJ2-5	18	TRBV19	once	CASSVGLAGGMGQETQYF	TGTGCCAGTAGTGTGGGACTAGCGGGAGGAATGGGGCAAGAGACCCAGTACTTC
.	TRBJ2-1	12	TRBV2	.	CCGRGLGIEQFF	TGCTGCGGGCGGGGCCTCGGAATCGAGCAGTTCTTC
.	TRBJ1-2	14	TRBV29-1	.	CSVGGAGGGYGYTF	TGCAGCGTGGGAGGTGCGGGGGGGGGCTATGGCTACACCTTC
TRBD1	TRBJ2-7	13	TRBV11-2	.	CASRWTGVDEQYF	TGTGCCAGCAGGTGGACAGGGGTTGATGAGCAGTACTTC
TRBD1	TRBJ2-7	16	TRBV7-9	.	CSSSLRQGQGFHEQYF	TGTTCCAGCAGCTTACGTCAGGGACAGGGATTCCACGAGCAGTACTTC
.	TRBJ1-2	15	TRBV15	.	CATSRGFIDNYGYTF	TGTGCCACCAGCAGAGGGTTTATAGATAACTATGGCTACACCTTC
.	TRBJ1-1	13	TRBV28	.	CASSTTVNTEAFF	TGTGCCAGCAGTACCACAGTGAACACTGAAGCTTTCTTT
.	TRBJ1-2	11	TRBV20-1	.	CSARGASGYTF	TGCAGTGCTAGAGGGGCGTCGGGCTACACCTTC
.	TRBJ2-1	14	TRBV19	.	CASGRYSVNNEQFF	TGTGCCAGTGGAAGGTATAGCGTAAACAATGAGCAGTTCTTC
TRBD1	TRBJ1-3	16	TRBV7-9	few	CASSLDGTGTGNTIYF	TGTGCCAGCAGCCTAGATGGGACAGGGACTGGAAACACCATATATTTT
.	TRBJ1-1	14	TRBV10-3	.	CAIRSGTGGTEAFF	TGTGCCATCAGGTCCGGGACTGGGGGCACTGAAGCTTTCTTT
TRBD2	TRBJ2-5	15	TRBV5-4	.	CASSSLAGAGETQYF	TGTGCCAGCAGCTCCTTAGCGGGAGCAGGAGAGACCCAGTACTTC
.	TRBJ1-5	15	TRBV14	once	CASSQGSARGQPQHF	TGTGCCAGCAGCCAAGGGTCGGCCAGGGGTCAGCCCCAGCATTTT
.	TRBJ1-1	14	TRBV6-4	.	CASRPRPGETEAFF	TGTGCCAGCAGGCCCCGACCGGGGGAAACTGAAGCTTTCTTT
.	TRBJ2-1	14	TRBV7-9	.	CSSSLHGSYNEQFF	TGTTCCAGCAGCTTACACGGCTCCTACAATGAGCAGTTCTTC
.	TRBJ2-5	15	TRBV27	once	CASSPLLTGRETQYF	TGTGCCAGCAGTCCTCTACTAACAGGGAGAGAGACCCAGTACTTC
.	TRBJ1-2	14	TRBV6-5	.	CASSYSTRRDGYTF	TGTGCCAGCAGTTACTCCACCCGCCGGGATGGCTACACCTTC
.	TRBJ1-2	15	TRBV7-9	.	CASSLWSGADYGYTF	TGTGCCAGCAGCTTATGGTCAGGGGCAGACTATGGCTACACCTTC
.	TRBJ2-2	15	TRBV25-1	.	CASSEGAGGTGELFF	TGTGCCAGCAGTGAAGGGGCAGGGGGGACCGGGGAGCTGTTTTTT